These 24 T cell receptor beta chains originate from one sample sequenced in a study of beta chain features in type 1 diabetes. TCRB transcripts that were expressed got sequenced, as all of the isolated RNA had been reverse transcribed. Sequencing was performed with immunoSEQ multiplex PCR; in TCRdb, only in-frame clones are kept and a portion is missing. The sample lists fewer than 900,000 clones, 15% to 20% occurring once. Sequencing was performed on naive CD4+ T cells from blood. Receptors were obtained from a woman aged 18 to 35 in good health.

This clone was recorded a few times. The same CDR3 arises from other DNA sequences in this sample as well. The CDR3 region has the DNA TGTGCCAGCAGCTTATTAGCGGGAGTTGGTAATGAGCAGTTCTTC. This translates into CASSLLAGVGNEQFF. The chain is built from TRBV7-3 and TRBJ2-1; 9 nucleotides line up with TRBD2. Germline lookup yields CDR1 SGHTA and CDR2 FQGTGA. With V trimmed by 2 bases and J by 7 bases, 6 bases remained unmatched. This CDR3 has 15 amino acids.

This clone came up a few times. The V gene is TRBV28, the J gene TRBJ2-1; TRBD1 agrees at 10 bases. V shed 8 bases and J 3 bases; nucleotides not matched to a gene: 4. Germline lookup yields CDR1 MDHEN and CDR2 SYDVKM. CDR3 size: 14 residues. This CDR3 is CASGGTGVYNEQFF. CDR3 bases: TGTGCCAGCGGCGGGACAGGGGTCTACAATGAGCAGTTCTTC.

Concerning this clone itself: Mismatch with germline at one junction end may stem from a read error. The chain recombines TRBV6-5 with TRBJ1-4; weak D call: TRBD1 (5 bases). CDR3 size: 12 residues. Germline V CDR1 and CDR2: MNHEY, SVGAGI. CDR3: CAISDQGEKLFF. The CDR3 DNA is TGTGCCATCAGTGACCAGGGTGAAAAACTGTTTTTT.

The chain has TRBV18 and TRBJ2-5; maybe TRBD1 (5 bases). Germline lookup yields CDR1 KGHSH and CDR2 LQKENI. V lost 3 bases and J 3 bases, leaving 11 bases between the germline ends. This CDR3 region has 14 residues. This CDR3 is CASSPSWGEETQYF. CDR3 in DNA: TGTGCCAGCTCACCCTCTTGGGGCGAAGAGACCCAGTACTTC.

The chain employs TRBV7-9 and TRBJ2-5; 7 positions agree with TRBD2. V lost 4 bases to trimming and J lost 2 bases; unmatched junction nucleotides: 10. The CDR3 contains 16 residues. The germline gives CDR1 SEHNR, CDR2 FQNEAQ (reference sequence). The CDR3 here is CASSSVGGSHQETQYF. The CDR3 bases are TGTGCCAGCAGCTCCGTGGGCGGGAGTCATCAAGAGACCCAGTACTTC.

This clone has more than one count but fewer than ten. The chain uses TRBV6-5 and TRBJ2-3; no clear D gene. This CDR3 has 13 residues. Trimming shortened V by 7 bases and J by 6 bases, and 14 bases separated the two germline ends. The V gene's germline CDR1 is MNHEY and CDR2 SVGAGI. In nucleotides, the CDR3 is TGTGCCAGCAAAAACTTTGTGGGGGATACGCAGTATTTT. It translates to CASKNFVGDTQYF.

The table lists this clone with a few counts. The rearrangement joins TRBV2 to TRBJ1-1; no firm D call. With 0 bases removed from V and 10 bases from J, the gap between germline ends came to 12 bases. CDR3 length: 13 amino acids. Germline assignment: CDR1 SNHLY and CDR2 FYNNEI. For the CDR3, the DNA is TGTGCCAGCAGTGAAGCGGAATCAGGTTTAGCTTTCTTT. Translation gives CASSEAESGLAFF.

This clone was observed a few times. The chain carries TRBV7-2 and TRBJ2-1, with 9 bases matching TRBD2. Germline assignment: CDR1 SGHTA and CDR2 FQGNSA. Germline trimming cut 7 bases from V and 5 bases from J; bases unmatched to any gene: 6. The CDR3 runs 14 residues. CDR3 nucleotide sequence: TGTGCCAGCACCCCGGGACTAGCCCACAATGAGCAGTTCTTC. This encodes CASTPGLAHNEQFF. The full variable domain, with the rest looked up from reference TRBV7-2 and TRBJ2-1, is GAGVSQSPSNKVTEKGKDVELRCDPISGHTALYWYRQSLGQGLEFLIYFQGNSAPDKSGLPSDRFSAERTGGSVSTLTIQRTQQEDSAVYLCASTPGLAHNEQFFGPGTRLTVL.

The chain links TRBV7-2 to TRBJ2-6; D ambiguous. V shed 1 base and J shed 2 bases, with 6 bases lying between them. There are 15 residues in the CDR3. Germline V gene sequence: CDR1 SGHTA, CDR2 FQGNSA. CDR3 residues: CASSLDSPGANVLTF. DNA for the CDR3: TGTGCCAGCAGCTTAGATTCACCTGGGGCCAACGTCCTGACTTTC.

This clone has more than one count but fewer than ten. The chain carries TRBV14 and TRBJ2-5; TRBD2 matches at 13 bases. After removal of 4 bases from V and 5 bases from J, the junction contained 4 bases not matched to a gene. This CDR3 region has 15 residues. Germline lookup yields CDR1 SGHDN and CDR2 FVKESK. The CDR3 DNA reads as TGTGCCAGCAGCCTGGGACTAGCGGGACTGGAGACCCAGTACTTC. Its translation is CASSLGLAGLETQYF.

This clone was found a few times. The V and J genes are TRBV4-1 and TRBJ2-1; 13 bases fit TRBD2. The CDR3 is 20 amino acids. Losses at the gene ends were 1 base for V and 0 bases for J; bases not matched to a gene: 9. The germline V gene has CDR1 MGHRA and CDR2 YSYEKL. Written as DNA, the CDR3 is TGCGCCAGCAGCCAAGTTTGGGGGACTAGCGGGATCCCCTCCTACAATGAGCAGTTCTTC. Its translation is CASSQVWGTSGIPSYNEQFF.

This clone appeared a few times. This chain uses TRBV2 with TRBJ1-5; unclear D gene. Germline V gene data show CDR1 as SNHLY and CDR2 as FYNNEI. Trimming pared 3 bases from V and 10 bases from J, leaving 16 bases between. CDR3 length: 14 residues. The chain's CDR3 is CASSDGVSLYPQHF. In nucleotides, the CDR3 is TGTGCCAGCAGTGATGGGGTCTCGCTATACCCCCAGCATTTT.

This clone was seen a few times. V and J are TRBV18 and TRBJ1-1, with 7 bases lining up with TRBD1. Per germline, CDR1 KGHSH and CDR2 LQKENI. This CDR3 has 14 amino acids. The trim removed 3 bases at V and 8 bases at J, leaving 9 bases unmatched. The CDR3 DNA follows: TGTGCCAGCTCACCGGAACCGGGACAGAAAGAAGCTTTCTTT. Translated, it gives CASSPEPGQKEAFF.

Concerning this clone: Other DNA sequences in this sample translate to the same CDR3. The chain joins TRBV28 to TRBJ2-7; a weak D match, TRBD1 (5 bases). The ends were cut back, 5 bases at V and 4 bases at J, with 9 bases in the middle. CDR3 length: 12 amino acids. Germline V CDR1 and CDR2: MDHEN, SYDVKM. CDR3 sequence (DNA): TGTGCCAGCAGTACGACAGTATACGAGCAGTACTTC. The encoded protein is CASSTTVYEQYF.

This clone was seen only a few times. The rearrangement uses TRBV15 and TRBJ2-3; D is perhaps TRBD2 (5 bases). Deletions cut 5 bases from V and 8 bases from J, with 17 bases between. This CDR3 region has 14 residues. Germline CDR1 is LNHNV and CDR2 is YYDKDF (reference sequence). The CDR3 protein is CATSGRAHGGTQYF. CDR3 nucleotide sequence: TGTGCCACCAGCGGGAGAGCCCATGGTGGTACGCAGTATTTT.

This clone was seen only a few times. V is TRBV7-3 and J is TRBJ2-3; the match to TRBD2 covers 8 bases. Germline assignment: CDR1 SGHTA and CDR2 FQGTGA. V lost 1 base, J lost 6 bases, and 15 bases stayed unmatched. This CDR3 is built from 18 residues. CDR3 sequence reads: CASSLRPGLAGEADTQYF. CDR3 coding DNA: TGTGCCAGCAGCTTAAGGCCCGGGCTAGCGGGTGAGGCCGATACGCAGTATTTT.

In its sample, this clone was seen a few times. The rearrangement joins TRBV28 to TRBJ2-1; either TRBD1 or TRBD2 may supply D (7 bases each). Germline loops: CDR1 MDHEN, CDR2 SYDVKM. The CDR3 loop spans 13 amino acids. Trimming pared 7 bases from V and 7 bases from J, leaving 14 bases between. The CDR3 DNA is TGTGCCAGCACCCCCCAGGGGGGGAATGAGCAGTTCTTC. It translates to CASTPQGGNEQFF.

This clone turned up a few times. The V and J genes are TRBV25-1 and TRBJ2-7; 8 bases fit TRBD1. The CDR3 runs 14 residues. Trimming cost V 4 bases and J 3 bases; bases outside gene matches: 5. Germline lookup yields CDR1 MGHDK and CDR2 SYGVNS. The CDR3 region has the DNA TGTGCCAGCAGTGCGTACACAGGGGGCTACGAGCAGTACTTC. Protein product: CASSAYTGGYEQYF.

The chain joins TRBV4-3 to TRBJ1-5; D gene ambiguous. V lost 1 base and J 5 bases, leaving 18 bases between the germline ends. This CDR3 region has 17 residues. Germline V gives CDR1 LGHNA, CDR2 YSLEER. CDR3 region: CASSQGVVLGIYQPQHF. In nucleotides, the CDR3 is TGCGCCAGCAGCCAAGGGGTAGTGCTGGGCATTTATCAGCCCCAGCATTTT.

A single count supports this clone. In DNA form, the CDR3 reads TGTGCCAGTGGGCTCTCTGGAAACACCATATATTTT. Translation: CASGLSGNTIYF. The J gene is TRBJ1-3, the V gene TRBV28; D ambiguous. The CDR3 runs 12 residues. CDR1 MDHEN and CDR2 SYDVKM come from the germline V gene. V was trimmed by 9 bases and J by 0 bases, leaving 6 bases between them.

This clone was counted a few times. This chain uses TRBV29-1 with TRBJ1-1; TRBD1 is a possible D gene (6 bases). The V gene lost 1 base and the J gene lost 9 bases, with 15 bases spanning the gap. The CDR3 sequence is 13 residues long. The germline V gene has CDR1 SQVTM and CDR2 ANQGSEA. CDR3: CSVEGQEGDQAFF. The CDR3, as DNA: TGCAGCGTTGAAGGACAGGAGGGAGATCAAGCTTTCTTT.

This clone was recorded a few times. The rearrangement joins TRBV7-3 to TRBJ2-6, with D maybe TRBD2 (5 bases). CDR1 and CDR2 from the germline V gene are SGHTA and FQGTGA. The CDR3 is made up of 15 amino acids. V lost 2 bases and J lost 2, with 7 bases in between. The CDR3, as DNA: TGTGCCAGCAGCTTACCGGGAACTGGGGCCAACGTCCTGACTTTC. Protein: CASSLPGTGANVLTF.

A few counts support this clone. V is TRBV5-1 and J is TRBJ2-7, with TRBD2 matching 7 bases. The CDR3 is 17 residues long. Looked up from germline, CDR1 is SGHRS and CDR2 is YFSETQ. Losses at the gene ends were 0 bases for V and 2 bases for J; bases not matched to a gene: 11. In DNA, the CDR3 is TGCGCCAGCAGCTTGGCGGCTAGCGGAGGGATTACCTACGAGCAGTACTTC. This sequence encodes CASSLAASGGITYEQYF.

The table lists this clone with a few counts. The chain combines TRBV29-1 with TRBJ2-4; D remains unclear. Germline-derived CDR1 and CDR2 are SQVTM and ANQGSEA. V was cut by 7 bases and J by 3 bases, with 16 bases left in between. CDR3 length: 14 residues. CDR3 sequence: CSGLEGPSKNIQYF. The DNA of the CDR3 is TGCAGCGGCCTTGAAGGACCTAGCAAAAACATTCAGTACTTC.